Each of the 28 T cell receptor beta chains below was sequenced from the same sample in a study of PD-1 blockade in classical Hodgkin lymphoma. The patients all showed relapse after autologous stem cell transplantation, while their brentuximab vedotin exposure varied. Here immunoSEQ multiplex PCR was the method, and the copy in TCRdb shows in-frame clones only, minus some. The sample yields about 98,000 clones, about nine tenths seen once. Material: peripheral blood mononuclear cells (PBMCs), obtained at baseline. These receptor sequences come from a human donor with classical Hodgkin lymphoma.

The CDR3 DNA follows: TGTGCCAGCAGCTTGGTCAGGGGATACGAGCAGTACTTC. Its protein is CASSLVRGYEQYF. The chain recombines TRBV5-5 with TRBJ2-7, with TRBD1 as a possible D gene (6 bases). This CDR3 region has 13 residues. Deletions cut 0 bases from V and 4 bases from J, with 8 bases between. Germline assignment: CDR1 SGHKS and CDR2 YYEKEE (reference sequence).

V usage is TRBV6-5 and J usage is TRBJ1-1; TRBD1 is a possible D gene (5 bases). Germline-derived CDR1 and CDR2 are MNHEY and SVGAGI. Trimming shortened V by 0 bases and J by 10 bases, and 12 bases separated the two germline ends. The CDR3 runs to 13 residues. The CDR3 sequence is CASSYSTGGGAFF. Here the CDR3 DNA reads TGTGCCAGCAGTTACTCGACGGGGGGGGGAGCTTTCTTT.

This sequence joins TRBV10-3 and TRBJ2-1; 8 bases line up with TRBD1. The CDR3 spans 13 residues. Unmatched junction bases numbered 9, after V lost 9 bases and J lost 8 bases. CDR1 ENHRY and CDR2 SYGVKD come from the germline V gene. CDR3 protein: CAIQAGGADEQFF. In DNA, the CDR3 is TGTGCCATACAGGCAGGGGGCGCGGATGAGCAGTTCTTC.

The chain combines TRBV4-2 with TRBJ2-7; 8 nucleotides align to TRBD1. The germline CDR1 and CDR2 sequences are LGHNA and YNFKEQ. Trimming took 1 base from V and 3 from J; bases not matched to a gene: 2. This CDR3 has 14 amino acids. The CDR3: CASSQVGQDYEQYF. The CDR3 DNA sequence: TGTGCCAGCAGCCAAGTGGGACAGGACTACGAGCAGTACTTC.

The chain uses TRBV28 and TRBJ2-1; either TRBD1 or TRBD2 may fit D (5 bases each). CDR3 length: 16 amino acids. Germline lookup yields CDR1 MDHEN and CDR2 SYDVKM. The V and J ends lost 5 bases and 0 bases respectively, with 14 bases between them. The CDR3 nucleotides read TGTGCCAGCAGTGACGGGACCACCACCTCCTACAATGAGCAGTTCTTC. Translating gives CASSDGTTTSYNEQFF.

V usage is TRBV19 and J usage is TRBJ2-7; possible D gene TRBD1, 6 bases. The CDR3 totals 14 residues. Trimming shortened V by 10 bases and J by 0 bases, and 16 bases separated the two germline ends. The germline CDR1 and CDR2 sequences are LNHDA and SQIVND (reference sequence). The CDR3, as DNA: TGTGCCACCTCCAGGGGCCGCCTCTCCTACGAGCAGTACTTC. Protein: CATSRGRLSYEQYF.

The rearrangement joins TRBV27 to TRBJ2-7; 9 bases map to TRBD2. Per germline, CDR1 MNHEY and CDR2 SMNVEV (reference sequence). V lost 6 bases and J lost 3; bases outside the gene matches: 6. CDR3 length: 14 amino acids. The CDR3 nucleotides read TGTGCCAGCAGGGACAGACTAGCGGTCTACGAGCAGTACTTC. The encoded protein is CASRDRLAVYEQYF.

V gene TRBV9 combines with J gene TRBJ2-7; 12 bases line up with TRBD2. This CDR3 comprises 18 residues. Germline CDR1 SGDLS, CDR2 YYNGEE. The trim removed 2 bases at V and 1 base at J, leaving 10 bases unmatched. DNA for the CDR3: TGTGCCAGCAGCGTGTCGGTGACTAGCGGGAGTTTGTCCTACGAGCAGTACTTC. This translates into CASSVSVTSGSLSYEQYF.

This clone was picked up one time. As DNA, the CDR3 is TGCGCCAGCAGTGAGTCGTGGGCAGGGAAGGATGCACCCCTCCACTTT. This encodes CASSESWAGKDAPLHF. The V and J genes are TRBV10-2 and TRBJ1-6; possible D gene TRBD1, 5 bases. The CDR3 runs to 16 residues. The V end lost 0 bases, the J end lost 11 bases, and 17 bases lay between the germline ends. Germline values: CDR1 WSHSY, CDR2 SAAADI.

The chain combines TRBV5-6 with TRBJ1-2; D is perhaps TRBD1 (6 bases). The CDR3 extends over 13 amino acids. CDR1 SGHDT and CDR2 YYEEEE come from the germline V gene. V dropped 5 bases and J dropped 3 bases, with 11 bases sitting between them. CDR3 in amino acids: CASSWTEDYGYTF. The DNA for the CDR3 is TGTGCCAGCAGTTGGACAGAGGACTATGGCTACACCTTC.

The chain employs TRBV18 and TRBJ2-7, with D uncertain. Per the germline V gene, CDR1 is KGHSH and CDR2 is LQKENI. V was pared by 2 bases and J by 0 bases, with 8 bases between. The CDR3 loop spans 14 amino acids. CDR3: CASSPDADSYEQYF. CDR3 DNA: TGTGCCAGCTCACCAGATGCGGACTCCTACGAGCAGTACTTC.

The chain carries TRBV7-9 and TRBJ2-7; TRBD1 matches 9 bases. Germline CDR1 SEHNR, CDR2 FQNEAQ (reference sequence). This CDR3 is built from 17 residues. V gave up 1 base and J gave up 0 bases; unmatched junction bases: 7. The CDR3: CASSLVVGTGFSYEQYF. As DNA, the CDR3 is TGTGCCAGCAGCTTAGTAGTAGGGACAGGGTTCTCCTACGAGCAGTACTTC.

DNA of the CDR3: TGCGCCACTCGGGGTTTTAATGAAAAACTGTTTTTT. This codes for CATRGFNEKLFF. This sequence joins TRBV4-1 and TRBJ1-4; no reliable D call. Trimming took 10 bases from V and 4 from J, leaving 10 bases between them. This CDR3 spans 12 amino acids. Germline V gives CDR1 MGHRA, CDR2 YSYEKL.

This chain uses TRBV4-1 with TRBJ2-1, with 9 bases that match TRBD1. Per germline, CDR1 MGHRA and CDR2 YSYEKL. There are 16 residues in the CDR3. V shed 3 bases and J 2 bases; nucleotides not matched to a gene: 5. The CDR3 spells CASSHPGTGTYNEQFF. The CDR3 DNA reads as TGCGCCAGCAGCCATCCAGGGACAGGGACCTACAATGAGCAGTTCTTC.

This clone was detected only a few times. This chain connects TRBV2 to TRBJ2-3, with D uncertain. V was cut by 6 bases and J by 4 bases, with 8 bases left in between. The CDR3 has 12 amino acids. CDR1 is SNHLY, CDR2 FYNNEI, per germline. CDR3: CASRGRADTQYF. In DNA form, the CDR3 reads TGTGCCAGCAGGGGAAGGGCAGATACGCAGTATTTT.

The chain is built from TRBV5-1 and TRBJ2-1; D ambiguous. V was clipped by 0 bases and J by 1 base, with 8 bases between them. Germline V gene lookup returns CDR1 SGHRS and CDR2 YFSETQ. This CDR3 is 15 amino acids long. CDR3 sequence (DNA): TGCGCCAGCAGCTTGGGAGCGACGTCCTACAATGAGCAGTTCTTC. Translated, it gives CASSLGATSYNEQFF. Looking up the rest from reference TRBV5-1 and TRBJ2-1 gives the full variable domain: KAGVTQTPRYLIKTRGQQVTLSCSPISGHRSVSWYQQTPGQGLQFLFEYFSETQRNKGNFPGRFSGRQFSNSRSEMNVSTLELGDSALYLCASSLGATSYNEQFFGPGTRLTVL.

The rearrangement joins TRBV10-2 to TRBJ1-2; no reliable D call. Between the trimmed V and J ends, which lost 3 bases and 3 bases, there was a span of 8 bases. CDR3 size: 13 residues. Germline CDR1 WSHSY, CDR2 SAAADI. This CDR3 is CASSDSGDYGYTF. CDR3 DNA sequence: TGCGCCAGCAGTGACAGTGGTGACTATGGCTACACCTTC.

V usage is TRBV23-1 and J usage is TRBJ1-5; D is possibly TRBD1 (5 bases). TRBV23-1 is identified as an open reading frame with a role that is uncertain. The CDR3 totals 18 residues. With 2 bases removed from V and 2 bases from J, the gap between germline ends came to 19 bases. CDR3 sequence (DNA): TGCGCCAGCAGTCAAACGGGGGGGGAGGGGCTCGGCAATCAGCCCCAGCATTTT. Translated: CASSQTGGEGLGNQPQHF.

The V call is TRBV23-1, the J call TRBJ1-2; D call uncertain. TRBV23-1 is an ORF, and what it does is uncertain. The CDR3 length is 16 residues. Trimming cost V 0 bases and J 5 bases, with 16 bases left between them. CDR3 sequence (DNA): TGCGCCAGCAGTCAATCGTCGTCCTCTTTACTTTATGGCTACACCTTC. Residues: CASSQSSSSLLYGYTF.

V usage is TRBV5-6 and J usage is TRBJ2-7, with a weak D call TRBD1 (6 bases). Germline assignment: CDR1 SGHDT and CDR2 YYEEEE. Trimming removed 1 base at V and 3 bases at J, with 20 bases between. The CDR3 has 17 residues. The CDR3 DNA sequence: TGTGCCAGCAGCTTGTTGGGGACCCGACAGGAGATCTACGAGCAGTACTTC. Amino acids: CASSLLGTRQEIYEQYF.

V usage is TRBV6-5 and J usage is TRBJ2-7; D uncertain. CDR3 length: 12 amino acids. The germline V gene has CDR1 MNHEY and CDR2 SVGAGI. Trimming pared 5 bases from V and 7 bases from J, leaving 12 bases between. CDR3 loop: CASSEGRWEQYF. CDR3 nucleotides: TGTGCCAGCAGTGAAGGGCGGTGGGAGCAGTACTTC.

This clone occurred once. This sequence joins TRBV4-1 and TRBJ1-1; 7 bases are shared with TRBD1. The CDR3 has 14 amino acids. Germline CDR1 MGHRA, CDR2 YSYEKL. Trimming cost V 4 bases and J 2 bases; bases outside gene matches: 4. The CDR3 DNA reads as TGCGCCAGCAGCCCCAGGGGGGAAAACACTGAAGCTTTCTTT. It specifies CASSPRGENTEAFF.

This rearrangement joins TRBV11-1 to TRBJ2-7, with D perhaps matching TRBD2 (5 bases). The CDR3 consists of 14 residues. The V gene's germline CDR1 is SGHAT and CDR2 FQDESV (reference sequence). Between the trimmed V and J ends, which lost 5 bases and 6 bases, there was a span of 17 bases. The CDR3 nucleotides are TGTGCCAGCAGCGACTATCCAAGTGAGGCCGAGCAGTACTTC. Its translation is CASSDYPSEAEQYF.

The chain links TRBV27 to TRBJ2-1; D possibly uses TRBD1 or TRBD2 (7 bases each). This CDR3 has 18 amino acids. The V gene's germline CDR1 is MNHEY and CDR2 SMNVEV (reference sequence). Trimming shortened V by 4 bases and J by 0 bases, and 19 bases separated the two germline ends. The CDR3 sequence: CASSSAGGGGGSYNEQFF. The CDR3 DNA is TGTGCCAGCAGTTCCGCAGGGGGAGGGGGAGGCTCCTACAATGAGCAGTTCTTC.

The rearrangement joins TRBV30 to TRBJ1-4; D remains ambiguous. The germline CDR1 and CDR2 sequences are GTSNPN and SVGIG (reference sequence). The CDR3 runs 14 residues. Trimming left V 2 bases short and J 4 bases short, with 11 bases between. CDR3 DNA sequence: TGTGCCTGGAGTCCCGTCACGCTTAATGAAAAACTGTTTTTT. It encodes CAWSPVTLNEKLFF.

The V call is TRBV2, the J call TRBJ2-7; no clear D. This CDR3 region has 12 residues. The germline V and J ends were trimmed by 7 bases and 0 bases, with 7 bases remaining between them. From germline, CDR1 is SNHLY and CDR2 FYNNEI. CDR3 nucleotides: TGTGCCAGCACACGCTACTCCTACGAGCAGTACTTC. This sequence encodes CASTRYSYEQYF.

This clone was detected only a few times. The sample contains more than one DNA sequence encoding this CDR3. This chain uses TRBV30 with TRBJ1-5, with D unclear. This CDR3 is built from 12 residues. Germline CDR1 and CDR2: GTSNPN and SVGIG (reference sequence). Trimming shortened V by 2 bases and J by 2 bases, and 4 bases separated the two germline ends. The CDR3 sequence: CAWSRGNQPQHF. DNA for the CDR3: TGTGCCTGGAGTAGGGGCAATCAGCCCCAGCATTTT.

CDR3 amino acids: CASSQVRGTGEGNTEAFF. As DNA, the CDR3 is TGCGCCAGCAGCCAAGTGAGAGGGACAGGGGAAGGGAACACTGAAGCTTTCTTT. This rearrangement joins TRBV4-1 to TRBJ1-1, with TRBD1 identical over 10 bases. The length of the CDR3 is 18 residues. The V gene end was trimmed by 1 base and the J gene end by 1 base; junction bases not matched to a gene: 9. Per germline, CDR1 MGHRA and CDR2 YSYEKL.